Sequencing of this T cell receptor beta chain was carried out in a study of post-analysis software for immune sequencing data. Study context: Progressive-relapsing, secondary progressive and relapsing-remitting multiple sclerosis were among the disease courses included. Study-wide results and limits: Multiple sclerosis was associated with a significant reduction in normalized Chao1 diversity relative to controls. F measure clustering grouped samples strongly by preparation batch. About five TRBV segments were more frequent in patients than controls; TRBV5-6, TRBV5-1 and TRBV20-1 belonged to this group.

With regard to this clonotype: Its antigen is not identified. Compared with germline, one end of the junction differs, possibly owing to a read error.

cDNA libraries of TCR beta carried unique molecular identifiers. When about 0.85 to 11 million T cells were used, they gave approximately 530,000 cDNA molecules. TCRdb passed the PCR reads through MiXCR, listing each CDR3 protein once. The sample records 500,000 to 600,000 distinct CDR3 sequences, 44% being singletons. CDR1 WNHNN and CDR2 SYGVQD come from the germline V gene (reference sequence). CDR3 length: 11 amino acids. The rearrangement joins TRBV10-1 to TRBJ2-1; no clear D gene. Sequenced sample: blood. The receptor comes from a girl between 10 and 17 years old with multiple sclerosis. The CDR3: CASSDGNERFF. The CDR3 coding sequence is TGCGCCAGCAGTGATGGAAATGAGCGGTTCTTC.